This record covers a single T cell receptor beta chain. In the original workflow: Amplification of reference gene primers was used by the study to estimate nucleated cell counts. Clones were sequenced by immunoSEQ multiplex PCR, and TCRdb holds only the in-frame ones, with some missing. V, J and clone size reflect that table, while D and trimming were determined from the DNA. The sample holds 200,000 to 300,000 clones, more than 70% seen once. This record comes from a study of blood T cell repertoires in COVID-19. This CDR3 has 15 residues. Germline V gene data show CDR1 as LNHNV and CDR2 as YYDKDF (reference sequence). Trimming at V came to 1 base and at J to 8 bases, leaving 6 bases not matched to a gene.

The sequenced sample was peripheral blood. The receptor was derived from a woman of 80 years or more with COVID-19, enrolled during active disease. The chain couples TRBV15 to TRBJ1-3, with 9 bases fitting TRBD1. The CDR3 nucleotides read TGTGCCACCAGCAGAGGGGGACAGGGTTCTCACACCATATATTTT. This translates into CATSRGGQGSHTIYF.